The clone carrying this T cell receptor (beta chain) has only a few counts. Its antigen is not identified. Previously described methods and listed TCR primers were employed for the bulk TCR libraries. TCRdb re-called the PCR reads through MiXCR, storing one row per CDR3 protein. This sample yields tens of thousands of distinct CDR3 sequences, of which around a fifth are seen a single time; approximately 0.99% belongs to the top ten. The length of the CDR3 is 15 residues. Germline-derived CDR1 and CDR2 are LNHDA and SQIVND (reference sequence). V was clipped by 1 base and J by 5 bases; unmatched bases: 6. These data originate in a study of molecular identifiers for immune sequencing clone quantification. Overall study: Across replicate runs, RNA obtained from 20,000 or 100,000 naive CD8 cells was divided into five, with four undergoing sequencing. General study points: It was shown that clones above 20 RNA copies held over 98% of effector molecules, but under 1% in naive cells.

Researchers sorted naive CD8 T cells as cells that were CD8+CD4-CCR7+CD45RA+. The gene calls are TRBV19 and TRBJ2-5, with 8 bases fitting TRBD2. Sequencing was done on a sample of naive CD8+ T cells from blood, with Jurkat cell RNA spiked in. Subset defined: FACS-sorted CD8+CD4-CCR7+CD45RA+ naive T cells. The receptor was isolated from a human donor in good health. Some libraries in this study had Jurkat cell RNA spiked in. This CDR3 is CASSIGAGVEETQYF. The CDR3 nucleotides are TGTGCCAGTAGTATAGGAGCGGGAGTTGAGGAGACCCAGTACTTC.